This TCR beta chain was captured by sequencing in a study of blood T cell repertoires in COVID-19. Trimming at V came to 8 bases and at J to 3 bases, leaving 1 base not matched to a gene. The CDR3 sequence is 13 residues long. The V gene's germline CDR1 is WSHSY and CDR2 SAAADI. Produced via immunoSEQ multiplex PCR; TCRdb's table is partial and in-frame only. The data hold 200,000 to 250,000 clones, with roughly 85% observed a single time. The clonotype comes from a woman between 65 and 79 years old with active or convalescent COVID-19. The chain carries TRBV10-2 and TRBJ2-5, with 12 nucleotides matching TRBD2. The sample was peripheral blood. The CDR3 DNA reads TGCGCCAGCGGACTAGCGGGGAAAGAGACCCAGTACTTC. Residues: CASGLAGKETQYF.